This T cell receptor beta chain was recovered during a study of cytomegalovirus exposure and HLA in healthy donors. Primers included in the PCR were 60 Vbeta and 13 Jbeta primers. TCRdb's table, derived via immunoSEQ multiplex PCR, lists solely in-frame clones and lacks some. The data contain approximately 210,000 clones, roughly 81% of them singletons. Findings and caveats of the study: Later analysis reportedly placed an Asian-associated ancestry cluster below the approximately 730-donor mean in N-insertions.

The CDR3 loop spans 14 amino acids. The germline V gene encodes CDR1 SGHNT and CDR2 YYREEE (reference sequence). V lost 0 bases and J 2 bases, leaving 6 bases between the germline ends. This clone was detected a few times. The antigen is undetermined. The sample taken for sequencing was PBMCs. The rearrangement links TRBV5-4 to TRBJ1-5, with no clear D. The receptor was isolated from a woman aged 25-40 years in good health and CMV-seropositive. Here the CDR3 DNA reads TGTGCCAGCAGCTTGGGATTAGGCAATCAGCCCCAGCATTTT. The encoded protein is CASSLGLGNQPQHF.